The entry below describes one T cell receptor (beta chain). The count of this clone is one. The clone's antigen remains unknown. Within one base of it there is no much larger clone, and no base qualities were kept. The record originates from a study of blood T cell repertoires in COVID-19 (dated by TCRdb to 2018 to 2021). Background on the whole study: The collaborator samples originated in the United States, Italy and Spain and spanned the acute and convalescent phases of COVID-19. Deeply sampled blood TCRbeta repertoires from subjects exposed to, actively infected with, or recovered from COVID-19 were included in the dataset. Where available, HLA class I and class II types were taken from metadata supplied by the sample provider and were not determined by assay-based typing. Samples came from the ongoing ImmuneRACE study (first 160 participants) plus 1,254 subjects from 6 global collaborators. The prospective study material was composed of cDNA or gDNA derived from T cells, B-cell-depleted T cells, or PBMCs. The sample metadata nearly always contained a de-identified subject ID, COVID-19 status, age in years and sex. The repertoires were made available in a free public database intended to serve as a resource for research on the immune response to SARS-CoV-2.

Collaborating institutions collected whole blood in K2EDTA tubes following their own protocols. For TCRbeta analysis, collaborators shipped samples in one of three forms: frozen whole blood, isolated PBMCs, or DNA extracted from either of those sample types. V drops 8 bases and J drops 2 bases, leaving 19 bases in between. CDR1 is given as LNHDA and CDR2 as SQIVND, both from the germline V gene (reference sequence). The CDR3 runs 15 residues from the cysteine to the phenylalanine. The entry retains the CDR3 DNA only, 45 bases that are in frame from base 1. TCRbeta CDR3 regions were amplified from genomic DNA using the immunoSEQ Assay, a bias-controlled multiplex PCR. The authors' pipeline ran thus. Nucleated cell counts per sample were estimated from amplification of reference gene primers within the assay. To quantify the absolute abundance of each unique TCRbeta CDR3 rearrangement, sequence reads were collapsed and filtered. For each sample, productive Simpson clonality was calculated by taking the square root of Simpson's diversity index across productive rearrangements. This immuneACCESS table, as held by TCRdb, lists in-frame sequences with V and J called but not all clones. Of the missing ones, under half trace to an unresolved V gene in checked studies; the others have no known cause. V and J calls and clone size follow that table, whereas D and trimming were derived from the DNA. The sample data list over 200,000 clones, and roughly 85% of these were observed just once. Approximately 2.6% of the sample is in the top ten clones.

Summary of the overall study and its limitations: How much clinical and demographic metadata was included differed by source and by participant, and the metadata was provided uncurated.

The rearranged chain carries TRBV19 and TRBJ2-7; confidence is insufficient to name the D gene. Sequenced: peripheral blood. The receptor comes from a woman aged 70-85 years with active or convalescent COVID-19. The nucleotide sequence is given as TGTGCCAGTCAACCTACCTCGTGGAGCCCCTACGAGCAGTACTTC. It translates to CASQPTSWSPYEQYF.